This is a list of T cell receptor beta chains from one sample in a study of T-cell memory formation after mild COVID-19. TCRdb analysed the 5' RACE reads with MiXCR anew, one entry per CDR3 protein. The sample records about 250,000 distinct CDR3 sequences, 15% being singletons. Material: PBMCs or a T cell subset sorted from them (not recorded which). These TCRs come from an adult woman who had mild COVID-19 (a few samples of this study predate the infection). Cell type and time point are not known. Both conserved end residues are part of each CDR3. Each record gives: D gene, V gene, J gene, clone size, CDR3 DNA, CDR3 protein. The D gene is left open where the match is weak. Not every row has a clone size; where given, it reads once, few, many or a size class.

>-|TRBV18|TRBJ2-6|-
TGTGCCAGCTCACCAAGTCCCCTAAGAAGCTCTGGGGCCAACGTCCTGACTTTC
CASSPSPLRSSGANVLTF
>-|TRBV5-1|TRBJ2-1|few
TGCGCCAGCAGCTTGGCCAGTTCCCAAGCCGATGAGCAGTTCTTC
CASSLASSQADEQFF
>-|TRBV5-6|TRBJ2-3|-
TGTGCCAGCAGGGGCTGGGGGTCCGATACGCAGTATTTT
CASRGWGSDTQYF
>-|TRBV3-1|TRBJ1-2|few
TGTGCCAGCAGCATTCACAACTATGGCTACACCTTC
CASSIHNYGYTF
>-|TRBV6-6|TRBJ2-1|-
TGTGCCAGCAGTTATAGCCGAGGTGAGCAGTTCTTC
CASSYSRGEQFF
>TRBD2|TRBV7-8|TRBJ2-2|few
TGTGCCAGCAGCCCAATGACTAGCGGGACGAACACCGGGGAGCTGTTTTTT
CASSPMTSGTNTGELFF
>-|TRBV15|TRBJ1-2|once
TGTGCCACCAGCAGAGACAGGGAGTACGGCTACACCTTC
CATSRDREYGYTF
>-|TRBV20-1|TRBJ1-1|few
TGCAGTGCCGCATGGGGGAACACTGAAGCTTTCTTT
CSAAWGNTEAFF
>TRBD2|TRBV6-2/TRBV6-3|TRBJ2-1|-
TGTGCCAGCAGTTACGGGACTAGCGGGATAGTTGTACATGAGCAGTTCTTC
CASSYGTSGIVVHEQFF
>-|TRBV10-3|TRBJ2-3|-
TGTGCCATCAGTGTTTCGCAGAGTAACACAGATACGCAGTATTTT
CAISVSQSNTDTQYF
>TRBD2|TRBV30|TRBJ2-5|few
TGTGCCTGGAGTGCCTTGACTAGCGGGGGAGGAGAGACCCAGTACTTC
CAWSALTSGGGETQYF
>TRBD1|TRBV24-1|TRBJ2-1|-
TGTGCCACCAGTGATTTGGTACAGGGGTGGTTCTTC
CATSDLVQGWFF
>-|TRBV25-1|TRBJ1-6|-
TGTGCCAGCAGTGGACGGACTAATTCACCCCTCCACTTT
CASSGRTNSPLHF
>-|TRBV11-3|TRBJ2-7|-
TGTGCCAGCAAAACGTTCCAGAACAACTACGAGCAGTACTTC
CASKTFQNNYEQYF
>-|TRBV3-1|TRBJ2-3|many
TGTGCCAGCAGCTCAGCGGCGGGCACAGATACGCAGTATTTT
CASSSAAGTDTQYF
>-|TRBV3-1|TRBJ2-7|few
TGTGCCAGCAGCCAAGCCTCCTCTAGCGTCTCCTACGAGCAGTACTTC
CASSQASSSVSYEQYF
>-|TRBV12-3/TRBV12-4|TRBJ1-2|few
TGTGCCAGCAATCGAGAAGTGGGGTATCGGGGCTACACCTTC
CASNREVGYRGYTF
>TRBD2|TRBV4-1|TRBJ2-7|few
TGCGCCAGCAGCCAAGTACTAGCGGGGGGCACCTACGAGCAGTACTTC
CASSQVLAGGTYEQYF
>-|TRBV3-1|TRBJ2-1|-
TGTGCCAGCAGCCAGACGCATGAGCAGTTCTTC
CASSQTHEQFF
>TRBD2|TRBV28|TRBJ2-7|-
TGTGCCAGCACCTCGATCCGGGGCGGGAGCTCCTACGAGCAGTACTTC
CASTSIRGGSSYEQYF
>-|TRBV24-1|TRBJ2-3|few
TGTGCCACAGGGAAGCAGACCACAGATACGCAGTATTTT
CATGKQTTDTQYF
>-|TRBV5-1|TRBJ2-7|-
TGCGCCAGCAGCTTGGTCGGGTACGGGTACGAGCAGTACTTC
CASSLVGYGYEQYF
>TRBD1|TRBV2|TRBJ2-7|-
TGTGCCAGCAGTGGGCAAGGGACAGAGTTGGCCGAGCAGTACTTC
CASSGQGTELAEQYF
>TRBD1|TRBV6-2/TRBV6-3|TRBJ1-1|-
TGTGCCAGCAGTTACTATGGGACAGGAAACACTGAAGCTTTCTTT
CASSYYGTGNTEAFF
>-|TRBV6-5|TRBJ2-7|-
TGTGCCAGCAGTTACAGTATTTCACCCTACGAGCAGTACTTC
CASSYSISPYEQYF
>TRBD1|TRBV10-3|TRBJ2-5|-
TGTGCCACCCGGGACAGGAGAGAGACCCAGTACTTC
CATRDRRETQYF
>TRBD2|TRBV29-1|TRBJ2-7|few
TGCAGCGTCGTACATAGCGGGAGGGCTTGGTACGAGCAGTACTTC
CSVVHSGRAWYEQYF
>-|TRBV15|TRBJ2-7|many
TGTGCCACCAGCGGGACCCCTTCCTACGAGCAGTACTTC
CATSGTPSYEQYF
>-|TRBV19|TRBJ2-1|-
TGTGCAAGTAGTACAGGGCTTGAGCAGTTCTTC
CASSTGLEQFF
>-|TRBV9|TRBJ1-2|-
TGTGCCAGCAGCTCCGGGGGGTTGGGGAACTATGGCTACACCTTC
CASSSGGLGNYGYTF
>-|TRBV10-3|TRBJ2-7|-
TGTGCCATCAGTGAGTCGGGGGGCTCCTACGAGCAGTACTTC
CAISESGGSYEQYF
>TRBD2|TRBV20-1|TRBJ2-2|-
TGCAGTGCTAGAGCGGGCAGCGGGAGGGCCGTCGGGGAGCTGTTTTTT
CSARAGSGRAVGELFF
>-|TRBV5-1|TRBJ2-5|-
TGCGCCAGCAGCTTGGAGCCCTCATTCATCGGAGAGACCCAGTACTTC
CASSLEPSFIGETQYF
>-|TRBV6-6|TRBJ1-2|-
TGTGCCAGCAGTTATGTTGGGGATGGCTACACCTTC
CASSYVGDGYTF
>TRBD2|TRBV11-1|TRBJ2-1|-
TGTGCCAGCGCCCTTTGGGGGACTAACAATGAGCAGTTCTTC
CASALWGTNNEQFF
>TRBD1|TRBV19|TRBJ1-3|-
TGTGCCAGTAGCCGGACAGGGTCTGGAAACACCATATATTTT
CASSRTGSGNTIYF
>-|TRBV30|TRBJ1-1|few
TGTGCCTGGATTAGGGGATGGACTGAAGCTTTCTTT
CAWIRGWTEAFF
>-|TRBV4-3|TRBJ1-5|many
TGCGCCAGCAGCCTTTCCCCGGGGTCCAATCAGCCCCAGCATTTT
CASSLSPGSNQPQHF
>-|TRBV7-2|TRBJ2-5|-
TGTGCCAGCAGCTGGTCTGGACAAAGAGGACGGGAGACCCAGTACTTC
CASSWSGQRGRETQYF
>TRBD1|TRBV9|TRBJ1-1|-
TGTGCCAGCAGCGCGACCGGGACAGGGACCTTGGGGACTGAAGCTTTCTTT
CASSATGTGTLGTEAFF
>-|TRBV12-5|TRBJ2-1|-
TGTGCTAGTGGTCTTTCTGGGCGACATGAGCAGTTCTTC
CASGLSGRHEQFF
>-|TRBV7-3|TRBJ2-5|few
TGTGCCAGCAGCCCCGGATCGGCCGGAGTGGGTGAGACCCAGTACTTC
CASSPGSAGVGETQYF
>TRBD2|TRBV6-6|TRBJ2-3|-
TGTGCCAGCAGTTACAGAAGCGGGAGGGTGAGCACAGATACGCAGTATTTT
CASSYRSGRVSTDTQYF
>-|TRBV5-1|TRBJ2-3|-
TGCGCCAGCAGCCCGCGGGACAGAAATACGCAGTATTTT
CASSPRDRNTQYF
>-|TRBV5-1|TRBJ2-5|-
TGCGCCAGCAGCCTAAGGGACCCCCGAGGGGAGACCCAGTACTTC
CASSLRDPRGETQYF
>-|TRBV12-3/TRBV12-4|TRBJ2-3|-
TGTGCCAGCAGTTTAGGGTCTACCTCCACAGATACGCAGTATTTT
CASSLGSTSTDTQYF